This T cell receptor (beta chain) was recorded in a study of cytomegalovirus exposure and HLA in healthy donors. The donors (healthy individuals) were bone marrow donors. About this clone: The antigen remains undetermined.

Study results and limitations: V segments that were indistinguishable, TRBV6-2 and TRBV6-3 among them, were omitted from analysis. It was taken for granted in presence/absence analyses that sequencing depth across donors was roughly uniform. As a later analysis showed, a missense DCLRE1C variant was linked to trimming of TCR beta V- and J-genes.

The CDR3 has 17 amino acids. V was pared by 5 bases and J by 6 bases, with 7 bases of the junction left unmatched. Germline values: CDR1 SGHAT, CDR2 FQDESV (reference sequence). The PCR used 60 Vbeta and 13 Jbeta primers. Assay: immunoSEQ multiplex PCR; the TCRdb copy retains only in-frame clones and omits some. Found here are some 200,000 clones; the top ten clones hold almost 0.75%. This sequence was found in a boy under 18 in good health and CMV-seronegative. The sequenced sample was PBMCs. The chain carries TRBV11-1 and TRBJ2-2; 15 bases align to TRBD2. The CDR3 bases are TGTGCCAGCAGCGCCGGACTAGCGGGGGGGCCGGCCGGGGAGCTGTTTTTT. Amino acids: CASSAGLAGGPAGELFF.